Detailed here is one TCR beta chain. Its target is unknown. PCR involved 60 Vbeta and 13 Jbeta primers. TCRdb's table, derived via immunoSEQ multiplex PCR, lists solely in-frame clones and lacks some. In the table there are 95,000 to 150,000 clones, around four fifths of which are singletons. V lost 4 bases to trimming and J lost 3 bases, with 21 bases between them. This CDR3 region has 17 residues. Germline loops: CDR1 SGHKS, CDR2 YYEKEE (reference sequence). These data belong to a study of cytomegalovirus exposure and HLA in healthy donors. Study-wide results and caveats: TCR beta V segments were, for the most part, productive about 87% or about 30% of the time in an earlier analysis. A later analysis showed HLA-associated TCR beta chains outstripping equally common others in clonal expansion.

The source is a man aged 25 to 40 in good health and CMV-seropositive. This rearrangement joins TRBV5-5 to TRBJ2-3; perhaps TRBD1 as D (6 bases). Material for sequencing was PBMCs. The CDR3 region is CASSAQQGSVGTDTQYF. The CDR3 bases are TGTGCCAGCAGCGCCCAGCAGGGGTCGGTCGGTACAGATACGCAGTATTTT.